This T cell receptor (beta chain) came from a study of shared clonotypes between healthy human individuals. Turning to the study itself: Each donor had three CD4 naive, three CD4 memory, two CD8 naive and one CD8 memory plate.

Trimming took 0 bases from V and 8 from J; bases not matched to a gene: 5. Germline V lookup: CDR1 SQVTM, CDR2 ANQGSEA. The CDR3 consists of 14 residues. Study-wide results and caveats: Clonotypes which were not shared had lower generation probabilities than clonotypes that all four donors shared.

Authors' data handling: Filtering differed for immunoSEQ, which gave only junction sequences without quality scores. Using immunoSEQ multiplex PCR, the repertoire was profiled, and TCRdb retains in-frame clones only, with some absent. From that table come the V and J calls and clone size; the DNA was used to work out D and trimming. Of under 1,100,000 clones detected, around 82% appear once; the ten largest clones hold roughly 0.61%. This clone has ten or more counts. Its antigen is currently unknown. This chain connects TRBV29-1 to TRBJ1-2; 11 nucleotides match TRBD1. This receptor was identified in a man between 18 and 29 years old in good health. Some clones in this sample may be carry-over from other donors' samples. The sequenced sample consisted of memory CD4+ T cells from PBMCs. Subset given: CD45RA-negative fraction. CDR3 region: CSVEEDRGPRGYTF. Written as DNA, the CDR3 is TGCAGCGTTGAAGAGGACAGGGGGCCTCGAGGCTACACCTTC.